This T cell receptor beta chain is drawn from a study of CD8 T cells in ankylosing spondylitis. This clonotype was picked up a small number of times. The V end was cut by 3 bases, the J end by 2 bases, with 13 bases between. CDR1 MDHEN and CDR2 SYDVKM come from the germline V gene. There are 15 residues in the CDR3. TCRdb independently ran MiXCR on the 5' RACE reads; one entry per CDR3 protein. The table includes approximately 39,000 distinct CDR3 sequences, approximately 10% detected once. Material for sequencing was synovial fluid, either unsorted or a sorted T cell fraction (not recorded which). This TCR was sampled from a male donor with ankylosing spondylitis. The chain recombines TRBV28 with TRBJ2-5; D not resolved. CDR3: CASSLALGYQETQYF. The CDR3 DNA reads as TGTGCCAGCAGTTTGGCTCTGGGATATCAAGAGACCCAGTACTTC.